This section outlines one T cell receptor (beta chain) sequence together with its context. Its specificity is unknown. The record originates from a study of T cell responses to AZD1222 COVID-19 vaccine. Study observations and caveats: Vaccine-associated CD4 TCRs ranged over spike, dominating at 160-218 and 743-854. Donors were largely white British and mainly female; clonal diversity was possibly underestimated.

The V and J ends lost 0 bases and 1 base, in that order; junction bases with no gene match: 6. The germline V gene encodes CDR1 LGHNT and CDR2 FRNRAP. The CDR3 has 19 amino acids. Clones were read by immunoSEQ multiplex PCR, and TCRdb kept only the in-frame ones, dropping some. The sample shows roughly 100,000 clones, around 94% of them seen only once. The sample here was peripheral blood, taken on day 0 of AZD1222 vaccination. The chain uses TRBV12-5 and TRBJ2-1, with TRBD2 matching over 13 bases. The sequence came from an adult in good health. CDR3 sequence: CASGLVRLAGGNSYNEQFF. In DNA form, the CDR3 reads TGTGCTAGTGGTTTGGTGCGACTAGCGGGAGGTAATTCCTACAATGAGCAGTTCTTC.